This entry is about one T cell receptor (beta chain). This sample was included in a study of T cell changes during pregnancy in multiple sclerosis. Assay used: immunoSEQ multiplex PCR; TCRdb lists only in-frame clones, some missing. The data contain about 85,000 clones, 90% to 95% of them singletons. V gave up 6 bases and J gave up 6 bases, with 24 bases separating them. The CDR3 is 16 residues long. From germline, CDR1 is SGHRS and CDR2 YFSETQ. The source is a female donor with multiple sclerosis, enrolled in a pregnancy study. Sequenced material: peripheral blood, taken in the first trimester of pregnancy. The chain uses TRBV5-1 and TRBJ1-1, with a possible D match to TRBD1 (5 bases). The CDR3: CASKVGGGERTAEAFF. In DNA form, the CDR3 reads TGCGCCAGCAAAGTCGGGGGTGGTGAACGGACGGCTGAAGCTTTCTTT.